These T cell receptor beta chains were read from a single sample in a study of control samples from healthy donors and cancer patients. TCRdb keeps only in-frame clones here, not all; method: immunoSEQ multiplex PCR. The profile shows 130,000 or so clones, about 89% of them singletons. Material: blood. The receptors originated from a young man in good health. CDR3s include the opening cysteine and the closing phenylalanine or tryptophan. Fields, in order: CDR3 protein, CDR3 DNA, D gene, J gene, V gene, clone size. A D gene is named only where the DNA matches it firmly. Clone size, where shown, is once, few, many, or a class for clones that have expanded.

cdr3_aa: CASSEQARGQAFF
cdr3_nt: TGTGCCAGCAGTGAACAGGCGAGGGGTCAAGCTTTCTTT
d_call: .
j_call: TRBJ1-1
v_call: TRBV2
clone_size: .

cdr3_aa: CASSSHPGQGTYEQYF
cdr3_nt: TGTGCCAGCAGTTCACATCCGGGACAGGGGACCTACGAGCAGTACTTC
d_call: TRBD1
j_call: TRBJ2-7
v_call: TRBV27
clone_size: .

cdr3_aa: CASSGGIAEAFF
cdr3_nt: TGTGCCAGTAGTGGAGGGATCGCTGAAGCTTTCTTT
d_call: .
j_call: TRBJ1-1
v_call: TRBV19
clone_size: .

cdr3_aa: CASSLADSTDTQYF
cdr3_nt: TGTGCCAGCAGCTTGGCCGACTCCACAGATACGCAGTATTTT
d_call: .
j_call: TRBJ2-3
v_call: TRBV5-4
clone_size: .

cdr3_aa: CATRKGGGIDNEQFF
cdr3_nt: TGTGCCACCCGAAAAGGCGGGGGGATAGACAATGAGCAGTTCTTC
d_call: TRBD2
j_call: TRBJ2-1
v_call: TRBV6-4
clone_size: .

cdr3_aa: CASSLGGPFNSPLHF
cdr3_nt: TGTGCCAGCAGCTTAGGGGGACCCTTTAATTCACCCCTCCACTTT
d_call: .
j_call: TRBJ1-6
v_call: TRBV7-2
clone_size: once

cdr3_aa: CASSFAPTGEESTEAFF
cdr3_nt: TGTGCCAGCAGCTTCGCACCGACAGGGGAGGAGAGCACTGAAGCTTTCTTT
d_call: TRBD1
j_call: TRBJ1-1
v_call: TRBV5-4
clone_size: once

cdr3_aa: CAGDEPNSNTEAFF
cdr3_nt: TGTGCCGGGGATGAGCCTAATTCGAACACTGAAGCTTTCTTT
d_call: .
j_call: TRBJ1-1
v_call: TRBV2
clone_size: .

cdr3_aa: CASMAVMSPLHF
cdr3_nt: TGTGCCAGCATGGCGGTGATGTCACCCCTCCACTTT
d_call: .
j_call: TRBJ1-6
v_call: TRBV21-1
clone_size: .

cdr3_aa: CASNYMGQALKRESSGANVLTF
cdr3_nt: TGTGCCAGCAACTACATGGGACAGGCGTTGAAGCGGGAAAGTTCTGGGGCCAACGTCCTGACTTTC
d_call: .
j_call: TRBJ2-6
v_call: TRBV19
clone_size: .

cdr3_aa: CASSVQGSNTGELFF
cdr3_nt: TGTGCCAGCAGCGTACAGGGATCGAACACCGGGGAGCTGTTTTTT
d_call: .
j_call: TRBJ2-2
v_call: TRBV9
clone_size: .

cdr3_aa: CASTNAGPGYGYTF
cdr3_nt: TGTGCCAGCACCAACGCAGGGCCTGGATATGGCTACACCTTC
d_call: .
j_call: TRBJ1-2
v_call: TRBV6-6
clone_size: .

cdr3_aa: CASSLSGDSGNTIYF
cdr3_nt: TGTGCCAGCAGCTTATCGGGGGACTCTGGAAACACCATATATTTT
d_call: .
j_call: TRBJ1-3
v_call: TRBV7-2
clone_size: .

cdr3_aa: CASSPSTVSYEQYF
cdr3_nt: TGTGCCAGCAGCCCCTCGACGGTCTCCTACGAGCAGTACTTC
d_call: .
j_call: TRBJ2-7
v_call: TRBV9
clone_size: .

cdr3_aa: CASSAQGAINSPLHF
cdr3_nt: TGTGCCAGCAGCGCACAGGGGGCCATTAATTCACCCCTCCACTTT
d_call: TRBD1
j_call: TRBJ1-6
v_call: TRBV2
clone_size: few

cdr3_aa: CASSYSRQRGLAGIYEQYF
cdr3_nt: TGTGCCAGCAGTTACTCACGGCAGAGAGGACTAGCGGGGATCTACGAGCAGTACTTC
d_call: TRBD2
j_call: TRBJ2-7
v_call: TRBV6-2/TRBV6-3
clone_size: .

cdr3_aa: CASSIVGTRSSGNTIYF
cdr3_nt: TGTGCCAGTAGTATCGTGGGGACACGGTCCTCTGGAAACACCATATATTTT
d_call: .
j_call: TRBJ1-3
v_call: TRBV19
clone_size: .

cdr3_aa: CASSQVGPGGLATDTQYF
cdr3_nt: TGCGCCAGCAGCCAAGTGGGTCCGGGGGGACTAGCGACAGATACGCAGTATTTT
d_call: TRBD2
j_call: TRBJ2-3
v_call: TRBV4-1
clone_size: .

cdr3_aa: CASSKKQGTEAFF
cdr3_nt: TGTGCCAGCAGCAAGAAACAGGGGACTGAAGCTTTCTTT
d_call: TRBD1
j_call: TRBJ1-1
v_call: TRBV7-9
clone_size: .

cdr3_aa: CASSIVQGVMNTEAFF
cdr3_nt: TGTGCCAGTAGTATCGTACAGGGGGTCATGAACACTGAAGCTTTCTTT
d_call: TRBD1
j_call: TRBJ1-1
v_call: TRBV19
clone_size: .

cdr3_aa: CALKGQLYSGNTIYF
cdr3_nt: TGTGCCTTAAAGGGACAGTTATACTCTGGAAACACCATATATTTT
d_call: TRBD1
j_call: TRBJ1-3
v_call: TRBV30
clone_size: .

cdr3_aa: CATWTGGSAGNTIYF
cdr3_nt: TGTGCCACTTGGACAGGGGGCTCAGCTGGAAACACCATATATTTT
d_call: TRBD1
j_call: TRBJ1-3
v_call: TRBV10-3
clone_size: .

cdr3_aa: CASSLQTGGGDTQYF
cdr3_nt: TGTGCCAGCAGCCTTCAGACAGGGGGTGGGGATACGCAGTATTTT
d_call: TRBD1
j_call: TRBJ2-3
v_call: TRBV7-2
clone_size: .

cdr3_aa: CASSQTTGHHTF
cdr3_nt: TGTGCCAGCAGCCAAACGACAGGTCACCACACCTTC
d_call: .
j_call: TRBJ1-2
v_call: TRBV7-3
clone_size: .

cdr3_aa: CASRAGGGNTDTQYF
cdr3_nt: TGTGCCAGCAGGGCCGGAGGGGGGAATACAGATACGCAGTATTTT
d_call: .
j_call: TRBJ2-3
v_call: TRBV28
clone_size: .

cdr3_aa: CASSLRYGRTYEQYF
cdr3_nt: TGTGCCAGCAGCTTGAGGTATGGAAGAACCTACGAGCAGTACTTC
d_call: .
j_call: TRBJ2-7
v_call: TRBV5-5
clone_size: .

cdr3_aa: CASSRDPNANYGYTF
cdr3_nt: TGCGCCAGCAGCCGTGACCCTAACGCTAACTATGGCTACACCTTC
d_call: .
j_call: TRBJ1-2
v_call: TRBV4-3
clone_size: .

cdr3_aa: CASSFLDGNQPQHF
cdr3_nt: TGTGCCAGCAGTTTCTTGGACGGCAATCAGCCCCAGCATTTT
d_call: .
j_call: TRBJ1-5
v_call: TRBV27
clone_size: .

cdr3_aa: CASSQVGTDNYGYTF
cdr3_nt: TGTGCCAGCAGCCAAGTCGGGACAGATAACTATGGCTACACCTTC
d_call: TRBD1
j_call: TRBJ1-2
v_call: TRBV3-1/TRBV3-2
clone_size: once

cdr3_aa: CASSLAGRNQPQHF
cdr3_nt: TGTGCCAGCAGCTTGGCAGGGAGGAATCAGCCCCAGCATTTT
d_call: .
j_call: TRBJ1-5
v_call: TRBV5-6
clone_size: .

cdr3_aa: CASRARGSGDIQYF
cdr3_nt: TGTGCCAGCAGGGCGCGGGGCTCTGGGGACATTCAGTACTTC
d_call: .
j_call: TRBJ2-4
v_call: TRBV5-6
clone_size: once

cdr3_aa: CASSQPPDQRTIYF
cdr3_nt: TGTGCCAGCTCACAACCGCCCGACCAGCGCACCATATATTTT
d_call: .
j_call: TRBJ1-3
v_call: TRBV18
clone_size: .

cdr3_aa: CASSILGHLNTEAFF
cdr3_nt: TGTGCCAGTAGTATACTGGGACACCTGAACACTGAAGCTTTCTTT
d_call: .
j_call: TRBJ1-1
v_call: TRBV19
clone_size: .

cdr3_aa: CASSDGLYGYTF
cdr3_nt: TGTGCCAGCAGTGATGGCCTGTATGGCTACACCTTC
d_call: .
j_call: TRBJ1-2
v_call: TRBV2
clone_size: .

cdr3_aa: CASRLLVGYTF
cdr3_nt: TGTGCCAGCAGGCTTCTCGTTGGCTACACCTTC
d_call: .
j_call: TRBJ1-2
v_call: TRBV2
clone_size: .

cdr3_aa: CASSLARKGTGESGELFF
cdr3_nt: TGTGCCAGCAGCTTAGCCCGAAAGGGGACAGGGGAATCCGGGGAGCTGTTTTTT
d_call: TRBD1
j_call: TRBJ2-2
v_call: TRBV11-2
clone_size: .

cdr3_aa: CARPGQGKANEKLFF
cdr3_nt: TGTGCCCGGCCGGGACAGGGGAAGGCAAATGAAAAACTGTTTTTT
d_call: TRBD1
j_call: TRBJ1-4
v_call: TRBV19
clone_size: .

cdr3_aa: CASSLSGATGELFF
cdr3_nt: TGTGCCAGCAGCTTAAGCGGGGCCACCGGGGAGCTGTTTTTT
d_call: .
j_call: TRBJ2-2
v_call: TRBV7-3
clone_size: few

cdr3_aa: CAIKGGSTEAFF
cdr3_nt: TGTGCCATCAAGGGGGGGAGCACTGAAGCTTTCTTT
d_call: .
j_call: TRBJ1-1
v_call: TRBV10-3
clone_size: .

cdr3_aa: CASSLFSGEYQETQYF
cdr3_nt: TGCGCCAGCAGCTTGTTTAGCGGGGAGTACCAAGAGACCCAGTACTTC
d_call: TRBD2
j_call: TRBJ2-5
v_call: TRBV5-1
clone_size: once

cdr3_aa: CASSLAPGRVGDEQFF
cdr3_nt: TGTGCCAGCAGCTTAGCCCCGGGCAGGGTGGGCGATGAGCAGTTCTTC
d_call: .
j_call: TRBJ2-1
v_call: TRBV7-7
clone_size: .

cdr3_aa: CASSPQEENTEAFF
cdr3_nt: TGCGCCAGCAGCCCCCAGGAAGAGAACACTGAAGCTTTCTTT
d_call: .
j_call: TRBJ1-1
v_call: TRBV4-1
clone_size: many

cdr3_aa: CASSEPGDYEQYF
cdr3_nt: TGTGCCAGCAGTGAGCCAGGGGACTACGAGCAGTACTTC
d_call: .
j_call: TRBJ2-7
v_call: TRBV6-1
clone_size: .

cdr3_aa: CASSPTGTLIGYTF
cdr3_nt: TGTGCCAGCAGCCCGACCGGGACCCTCATTGGCTACACCTTC
d_call: .
j_call: TRBJ1-2
v_call: TRBV11-2
clone_size: .

cdr3_aa: CASNVKANANEKLFF
cdr3_nt: TGTGCCAGCAATGTAAAGGCTAACGCTAATGAAAAACTGTTTTTT
d_call: .
j_call: TRBJ1-4
v_call: TRBV2
clone_size: .

cdr3_aa: CAWSRSRTGGLEQYF
cdr3_nt: TGTGCCTGGAGTAGATCTAGGACAGGGGGCCTCGAGCAGTACTTC
d_call: TRBD1
j_call: TRBJ2-7
v_call: TRBV30
clone_size: .

cdr3_aa: CASTGGTDTQYF
cdr3_nt: TGTGCCAGCACGGGAGGCACAGATACGCAGTATTTT
d_call: .
j_call: TRBJ2-3
v_call: TRBV3-1/TRBV3-2
clone_size: .

cdr3_aa: CASSLLDSNTEAFF
cdr3_nt: TGTGCCAGCAGTTTACTGGACAGTAACACTGAAGCTTTCTTT
d_call: .
j_call: TRBJ1-1
v_call: TRBV6-5
clone_size: .

cdr3_aa: CASSLAGGEQYF
cdr3_nt: TGTGCCAGCAGCTTGGCAGGGGGCGAGCAGTACTTC
d_call: TRBD1
j_call: TRBJ2-7
v_call: TRBV7-9
clone_size: .

cdr3_aa: CASSLMRVRRMMMSGYTF
cdr3_nt: TGCGCCAGCAGCTTGATGAGGGTCAGGAGGATGATGATGAGTGGCTACACCTTC
d_call: .
j_call: TRBJ1-2
v_call: TRBV5-1
clone_size: .

cdr3_aa: CSVAGQTNTGELFF
cdr3_nt: TGCAGCGTTGCGGGACAGACGAACACCGGGGAGCTGTTTTTT
d_call: TRBD1
j_call: TRBJ2-2
v_call: TRBV29-1
clone_size: .

cdr3_aa: CATSIYGIPGTDWVNTGELFF
cdr3_nt: TGTGCCACCAGCATTTACGGAATACCAGGGACGGATTGGGTGAACACCGGGGAGCTGTTTTTT
d_call: .
j_call: TRBJ2-2
v_call: TRBV15
clone_size: .

cdr3_aa: CASSHGLNRRAGTNEKLFF
cdr3_nt: TGCGCCAGCAGCCATGGCCTAAACAGGAGGGCTGGAACTAATGAAAAACTGTTTTTT
d_call: .
j_call: TRBJ1-4
v_call: TRBV4-3
clone_size: .

cdr3_aa: CASSLIYTEAFF
cdr3_nt: TGTGCCAGCAGTTTAATTTACACTGAAGCTTTCTTT
d_call: .
j_call: TRBJ1-1
v_call: TRBV12-3/TRBV12-4
clone_size: .

cdr3_aa: CASSPDGTGLYEQYF
cdr3_nt: TGTGCCAGCAGCCCAGACGGGACAGGGCTTTACGAGCAGTACTTC
d_call: TRBD1
j_call: TRBJ2-7
v_call: TRBV9
clone_size: .